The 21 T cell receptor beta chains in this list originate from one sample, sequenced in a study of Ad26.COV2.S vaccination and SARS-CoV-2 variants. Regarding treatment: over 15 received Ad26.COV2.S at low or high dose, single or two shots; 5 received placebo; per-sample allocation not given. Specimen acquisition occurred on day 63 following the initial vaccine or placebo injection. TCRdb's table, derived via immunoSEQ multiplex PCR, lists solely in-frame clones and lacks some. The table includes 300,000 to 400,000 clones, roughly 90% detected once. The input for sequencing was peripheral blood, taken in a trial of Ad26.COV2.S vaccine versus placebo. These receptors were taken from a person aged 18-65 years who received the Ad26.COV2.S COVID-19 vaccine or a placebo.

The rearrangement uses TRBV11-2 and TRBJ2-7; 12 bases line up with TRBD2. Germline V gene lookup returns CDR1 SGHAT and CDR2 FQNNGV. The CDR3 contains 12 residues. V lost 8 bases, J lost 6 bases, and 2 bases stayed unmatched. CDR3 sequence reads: CASRLAGAEQYF. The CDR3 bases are TGTGCCAGCCGACTAGCGGGGGCCGAGCAGTACTTC.

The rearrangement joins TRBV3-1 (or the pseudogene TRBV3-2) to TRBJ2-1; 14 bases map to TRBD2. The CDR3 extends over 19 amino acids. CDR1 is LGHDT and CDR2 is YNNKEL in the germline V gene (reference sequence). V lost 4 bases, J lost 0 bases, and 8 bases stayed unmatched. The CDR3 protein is CASSRGTSGGRSSYNEQFF. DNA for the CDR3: TGTGCCAGCAGCCGGGGGACTAGCGGGGGCCGTAGCTCCTACAATGAGCAGTTCTTC.

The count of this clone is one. The CDR3 reads CASSQRQGADTQYF. CDR3 sequence (DNA): TGCGCCAGCAGCCAGAGACAGGGCGCAGATACGCAGTATTTT. This chain connects TRBV4-1 to TRBJ2-3; 7 bases fit TRBD1. This CDR3 is built from 14 residues. Germline-derived CDR1 and CDR2 are MGHRA and YSYEKL. V shed 3 bases, J shed 4 bases, and the junction held 4 bases outside the gene matches.

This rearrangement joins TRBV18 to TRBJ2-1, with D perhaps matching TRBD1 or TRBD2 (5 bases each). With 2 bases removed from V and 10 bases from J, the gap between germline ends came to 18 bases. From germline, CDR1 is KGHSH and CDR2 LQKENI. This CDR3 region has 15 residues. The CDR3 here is CASSPTGQYQVEQFF. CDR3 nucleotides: TGTGCCAGCTCACCAACGGGGCAGTATCAGGTCGAGCAGTTCTTC.

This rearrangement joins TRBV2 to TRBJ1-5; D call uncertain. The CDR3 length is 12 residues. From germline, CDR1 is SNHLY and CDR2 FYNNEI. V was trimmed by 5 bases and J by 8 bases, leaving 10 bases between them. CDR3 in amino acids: CASSPPLEPQHF. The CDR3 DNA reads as TGTGCCAGCAGTCCCCCCCTGGAGCCCCAGCATTTT.

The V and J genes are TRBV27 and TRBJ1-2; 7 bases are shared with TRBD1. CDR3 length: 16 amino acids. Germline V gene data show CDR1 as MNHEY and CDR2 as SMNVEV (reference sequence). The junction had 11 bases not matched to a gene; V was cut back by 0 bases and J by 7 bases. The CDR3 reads CASSLSGFRGPAGYTF. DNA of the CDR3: TGTGCCAGCAGTTTATCGGGGTTTAGGGGGCCGGCTGGCTACACCTTC.

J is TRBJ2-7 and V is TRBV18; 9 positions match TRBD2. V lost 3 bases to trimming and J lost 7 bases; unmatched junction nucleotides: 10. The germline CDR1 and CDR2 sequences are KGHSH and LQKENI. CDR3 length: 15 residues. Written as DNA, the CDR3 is TGTGCCAGCTCACCGGGCGGGAGGGCCTATCAGGAGCAGTACGTC. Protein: CASSPGGRAYQEQYV.

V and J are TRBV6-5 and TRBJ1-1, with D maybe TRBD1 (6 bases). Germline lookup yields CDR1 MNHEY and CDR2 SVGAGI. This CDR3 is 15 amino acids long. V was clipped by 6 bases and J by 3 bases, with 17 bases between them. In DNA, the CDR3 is TGTGCCAGCAGCCAACTCTACCAGGGGTACACTGAAGCTTTCTTT. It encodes CASSQLYQGYTEAFF.

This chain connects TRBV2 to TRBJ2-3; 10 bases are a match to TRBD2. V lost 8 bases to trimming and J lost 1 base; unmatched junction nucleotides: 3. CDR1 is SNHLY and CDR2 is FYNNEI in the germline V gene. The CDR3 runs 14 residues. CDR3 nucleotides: TGTGCCAGCGGACTAGCGGCCCGCACAGATACGCAGTATTTT. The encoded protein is CASGLAARTDTQYF.

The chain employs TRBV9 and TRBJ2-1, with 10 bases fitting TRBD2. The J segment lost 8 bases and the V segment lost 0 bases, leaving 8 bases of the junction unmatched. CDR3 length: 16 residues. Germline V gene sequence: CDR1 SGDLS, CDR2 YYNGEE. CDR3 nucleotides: TGTGCCAGCAGCGTAGAACTAGCGGGATTTTTGGATGAGCAGTTCTTC. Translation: CASSVELAGFLDEQFF.

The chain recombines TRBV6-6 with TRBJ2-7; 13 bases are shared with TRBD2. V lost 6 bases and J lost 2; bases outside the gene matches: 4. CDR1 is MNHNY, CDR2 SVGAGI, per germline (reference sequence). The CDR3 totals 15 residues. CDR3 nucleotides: TGTGCCAGCAGCCCTACTAGCGGGAGGGCCTACGAGCAGTACGTC. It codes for CASSPTSGRAYEQYV.

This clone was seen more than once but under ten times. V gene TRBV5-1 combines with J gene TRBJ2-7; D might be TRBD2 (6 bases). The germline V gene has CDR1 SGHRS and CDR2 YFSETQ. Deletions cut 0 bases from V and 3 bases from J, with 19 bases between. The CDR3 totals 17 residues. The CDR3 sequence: CASSLEVSGPGVYEQYF. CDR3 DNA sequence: TGCGCCAGCAGCTTGGAAGTTTCGGGCCCGGGGGTCTACGAGCAGTACTTC. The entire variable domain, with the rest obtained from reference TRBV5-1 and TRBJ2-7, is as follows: KAGVTQTPRYLIKTRGQQVTLSCSPISGHRSVSWYQQTPGQGLQFLFEYFSETQRNKGNFPGRFSGRQFSNSRSEMNVSTLELGDSALYLCASSLEVSGPGVYEQYFGPGTRLTVT.

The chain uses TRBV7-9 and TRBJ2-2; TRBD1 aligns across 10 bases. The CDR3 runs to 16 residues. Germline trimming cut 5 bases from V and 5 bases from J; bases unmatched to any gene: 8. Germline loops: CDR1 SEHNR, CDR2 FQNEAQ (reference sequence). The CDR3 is CASSKGQGFVTGELFF. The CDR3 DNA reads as TGTGCCAGCAGCAAGGGACAGGGGTTTGTTACCGGGGAGCTGTTTTTT.

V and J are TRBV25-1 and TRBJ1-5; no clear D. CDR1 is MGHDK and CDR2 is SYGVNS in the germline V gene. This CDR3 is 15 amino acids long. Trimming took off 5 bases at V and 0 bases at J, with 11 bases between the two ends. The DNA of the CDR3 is TGTGCCAGCAGTCACCCAGGCGGTAGCAATCAGCCCCAGCATTTT. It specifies CASSHPGGSNQPQHF.

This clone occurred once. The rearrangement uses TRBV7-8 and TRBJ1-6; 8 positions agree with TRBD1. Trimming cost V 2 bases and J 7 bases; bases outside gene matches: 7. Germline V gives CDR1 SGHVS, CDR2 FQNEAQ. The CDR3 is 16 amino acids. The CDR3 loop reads CASSLMDRANNSPLHF. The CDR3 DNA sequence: TGTGCCAGCAGCTTAATGGACAGGGCGAACAATTCACCCCTCCACTTT.

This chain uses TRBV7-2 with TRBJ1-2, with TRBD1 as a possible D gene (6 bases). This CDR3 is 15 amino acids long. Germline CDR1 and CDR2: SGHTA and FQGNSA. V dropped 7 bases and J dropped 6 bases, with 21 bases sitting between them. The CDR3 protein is CASTDQQGIVNGYTF. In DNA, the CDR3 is TGTGCCAGCACTGATCAACAGGGAATAGTCAATGGCTACACCTTC.

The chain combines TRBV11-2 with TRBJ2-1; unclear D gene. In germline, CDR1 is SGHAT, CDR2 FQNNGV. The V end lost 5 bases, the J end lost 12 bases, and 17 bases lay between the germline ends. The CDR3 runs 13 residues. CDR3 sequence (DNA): TGTGCCAGCAGCCGAAACACACTGGCGATGCAGTTCTTC. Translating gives CASSRNTLAMQFF.

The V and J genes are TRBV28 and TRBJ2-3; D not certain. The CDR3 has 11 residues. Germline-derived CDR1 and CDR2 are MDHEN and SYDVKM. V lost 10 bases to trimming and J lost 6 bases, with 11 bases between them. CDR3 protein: CAIEGPDTQYF. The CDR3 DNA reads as TGTGCCATTGAAGGCCCGGATACGCAGTATTTT.

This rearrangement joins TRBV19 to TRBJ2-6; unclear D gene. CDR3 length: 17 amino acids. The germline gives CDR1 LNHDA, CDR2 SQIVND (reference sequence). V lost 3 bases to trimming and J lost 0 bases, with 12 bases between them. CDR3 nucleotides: TGTGCCAGTAGTATGGGCTTAATCCCCTCTGGGGCCAACGTCCTGACTTTC. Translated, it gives CASSMGLIPSGANVLTF.

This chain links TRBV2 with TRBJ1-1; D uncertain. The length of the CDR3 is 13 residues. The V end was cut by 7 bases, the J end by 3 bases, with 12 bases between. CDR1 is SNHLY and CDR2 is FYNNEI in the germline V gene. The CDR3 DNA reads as TGTGCCAGCATGTTTGCCTCATACACTGAAGCTTTCTTT. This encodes CASMFASYTEAFF.

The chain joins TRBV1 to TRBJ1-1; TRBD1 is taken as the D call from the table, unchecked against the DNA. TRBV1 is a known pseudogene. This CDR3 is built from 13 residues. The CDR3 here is CTSSQLRTGEAFF. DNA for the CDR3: TGCACCAGCAGCCAATTAAGGACAGGGGAAGCTTTCTTT.